The rows below give T cell receptor beta chains drawn from one sample of a study of blood T cell repertoires in COVID-19. TCRdb keeps only in-frame clones here, not all; method: immunoSEQ multiplex PCR. The data contain 130,000 to 150,000 clones, over 75% of them singletons. Specimen: peripheral blood. The origin of the receptors is a woman in her sixties with COVID-19, enrolled during active disease. CDR3s include the opening cysteine and the closing phenylalanine or tryptophan. The D gene is left open where the match is weak. Clone sizes are given selectively: once, few, many, or a class where the clone is expanded.

J gene | D gene | CDR3 length | V gene | clone size | CDR3 protein | CDR3 DNA
TRBJ2-7 | TRBD2 | 15 | TRBV7-6 | . | CASRVLAGDSYEQYF | TGTGCCAGCAGGGTACTAGCGGGGGACTCCTACGAGCAGTACTTC
TRBJ2-3 | TRBD2 | 19 | TRBV10-3 | . | CAISAKTSGGETSTDTQYF | TGTGCCATCAGTGCAAAGACTAGCGGGGGGGAGACTAGCACAGATACGCAGTATTTT
TRBJ2-7 | . | 12 | TRBV27 | few | CASSLGGNEQYF | TGTGCCAGCAGTTTGGGGGGTAACGAGCAGTACTTC
TRBJ2-3 | . | 14 | TRBV6-4 | once | CASSSGGGTDTQYF | TGTGCCAGCAGTTCGGGCGGGGGCACAGATACGCAGTATTTT
TRBJ1-4 | TRBD1 | 16 | TRBV7-9 | . | CASTRDRGAKGEKLFF | TGTGCCAGCACCCGGGACAGGGGTGCAAAAGGGGAAAAACTGTTTTTT
TRBJ2-7 | . | 13 | TRBV4-1 | . | CASSQRLVSEQYF | TGCGCCAGCAGCCAAAGACTAGTTTCCGAGCAGTACTTC
TRBJ2-1 | . | 15 | TRBV5-6 | . | CASSLVVFGDDEQFF | TGTGCCAGCAGCTTGGTTGTGTTCGGTGATGATGAGCAGTTCTTC
TRBJ2-1 | TRBD2 | 14 | TRBV3-1/TRBV3-2 | once | CAVSGGFLYNEQFF | TGTGCCGTGAGCGGGGGGTTCCTATACAATGAGCAGTTCTTC
TRBJ1-2 | . | 14 | TRBV30 | . | CAWSWGGSNYGYTF | TGTGCCTGGTCCTGGGGGGGATCAAACTATGGCTACACCTTC
TRBJ1-1 | TRBD1 | 15 | TRBV3-1/TRBV3-2 | . | CASSASTGGDTEAFF | TGTGCCAGCAGCGCTTCTACAGGGGGTGACACTGAAGCTTTCTTT
TRBJ1-2 | TRBD1 | 14 | TRBV2 | . | CASNSPDRARVYTF | TGTGCCAGTAATTCCCCCGACAGGGCCCGCGTCTACACCTTC
TRBJ1-1 | TRBD1 | 16 | TRBV4-3 | . | CASSHGTGPLRTEAFF | TGCGCCAGCAGCCATGGGACAGGGCCTCTGCGGACTGAAGCTTTCTTT
TRBJ2-1 | . | 12 | TRBV11-3 | . | CASGRKRGEQFF | TGTGCCAGCGGGCGAAAACGGGGTGAGCAGTTCTTC
TRBJ1-1 | TRBD1 | 15 | TRBV18 | . | CASSPGQGMNTEAFF | TGTGCCAGCTCACCAGGACAGGGTATGAACACTGAAGCTTTCTTT
TRBJ2-1 | . | 10 | TRBV29-1 | few | CSVREDEQFF | TGCAGCGTGAGGGAAGATGAGCAGTTCTTC
TRBJ1-1 | . | 16 | TRBV11-2 | . | CASSLGRARGNTEAFF | TGTGCCAGCAGCTTAGGCCGGGCTAGGGGAAACACTGAAGCTTTCTTT
TRBJ1-6 | TRBD1 | 16 | TRBV2 | . | CASSEQGGVGNSPLHF | TGTGCCAGCAGTGAACAGGGGGGCGTTGGTAATTCACCCCTCCACTTT
TRBJ1-3 | TRBD1 | 15 | TRBV11-2 | . | CASSRVTGDGNTIYF | TGTGCCAGCAGCCGGGTGACAGGGGATGGAAACACCATATATTTT
TRBJ2-1 | TRBD2 | 17 | TRBV10-3 | . | CAISESVSGLSGNEQFF | TGTGCCATCAGTGAGTCGGTTAGCGGGCTCTCAGGCAATGAGCAGTTCTTC
TRBJ1-2 | . | 15 | TRBV19 | . | CASTPIGTPDYGYTF | TGTGCCAGTACCCCCATAGGGACTCCGGACTATGGCTACACCTTC
TRBJ2-7 | TRBD2 | 15 | TRBV19 | . | CASSISGGARNEQYF | TGTGCCAGTAGTATTAGCGGGGGGGCCAGGAACGAGCAGTACTTC
TRBJ2-7 | . | 13 | TRBV10-3 | many | CAISARQFYEQYF | TGTGCCATCAGTGCGCGGCAATTCTACGAGCAGTACTTC
TRBJ2-3 | . | 12 | TRBV29-1 | . | CSVGGLMGTQYF | TGCAGCGTTGGGGGCTTAATGGGTACGCAGTATTTT
TRBJ2-2 | TRBD2 | 15 | TRBV7-3 | . | CASSFSAGGPGELFF | TGTGCCAGCAGCTTTTCAGCGGGGGGGCCCGGGGAGCTGTTTTTT
TRBJ2-1 | . | 13 | TRBV7-9 | . | CASSLEVKNEQFF | TGTGCCAGCAGCTTGGAGGTAAAGAATGAGCAGTTCTTC
TRBJ1-2 | . | 14 | TRBV27 | . | CASSGTFSNYGYTF | TGTGCCAGCAGCGGGACATTCTCTAACTATGGCTACACCTTC
TRBJ2-5 | . | 16 | TRBV7-6 | . | CASSLNAGLTGETQYF | TGTGCCAGCAGCTTAAATGCGGGACTGACGGGGGAGACCCAGTACTTC
TRBJ1-3 | . | 14 | TRBV11-2 | . | CASSSRQVRNTIYF | TGTGCCAGCAGCTCCCGACAGGTTAGAAACACCATATATTTT
TRBJ1-2 | . | 13 | TRBV3-1/TRBV3-2 | few | CASSQDSGFGYTF | TGTGCCAGCAGCCAAGATTCGGGGTTTGGCTACACCTTC
TRBJ2-6 | . | 15 | TRBV11-2 | . | CASSLTLTGANVLTF | TGTGCCAGCAGCTTAACACTAACTGGGGCCAACGTCCTGACTTTC
TRBJ1-3 | . | 13 | TRBV6-6 | . | CASSFGSGNTIYF | TGTGCCAGCAGTTTCGGGTCTGGAAACACCATATATTTT
TRBJ2-3 | . | 16 | TRBV4-2 | . | CASSQELGGETDTQYF | TGTGCCAGCAGCCAAGAACTAGGAGGGGAAACAGATACGCAGTATTTT
TRBJ2-1 | . | 16 | TRBV15 | . | CATSREGQGNYNEQFF | TGTGCCACCAGCAGAGAAGGCCAGGGAAACTACAATGAGCAGTTCTTC
TRBJ1-5 | . | 15 | TRBV2 | . | CASKDRTDSNQPQHF | TGTGCCTCCAAGGATCGGACAGATAGCAATCAGCCCCAGCATTTT
TRBJ2-7 | . | 15 | TRBV4-1 | . | CASSQAPGADYEQYF | TGCGCCAGCAGCCAAGCCCCAGGGGCCGACTACGAGCAGTACTTC
TRBJ2-7 | . | 15 | TRBV30 | few | CACTLRDTASYEQYF | TGTGCCTGCACGCTCCGGGACACAGCTTCCTACGAGCAGTACTTC
TRBJ2-5 | . | 12 | TRBV10-3 | . | CAISAGEETQYF | TGTGCCATCAGTGCGGGGGAAGAGACCCAGTACTTC
TRBJ2-3 | TRBD1 | 16 | TRBV5-5 | . | CASSFLQGAGTDTQYF | TGTGCCAGCAGCTTCCTACAGGGGGCGGGCACAGATACGCAGTATTTT
TRBJ1-1 | . | 15 | TRBV7-8 | . | CASSLAGGQNTEAFF | TGTGCCAGCAGCTTAGCGGGGGGGCAGAACACTGAAGCTTTCTTT
TRBJ2-5 | TRBD1 | 14 | TRBV18 | . | CASGQDRAQETQYF | TGTGCCAGCGGGCAGGACAGGGCCCAAGAGACCCAGTACTTC
TRBJ2-7 | TRBD2 | 14 | TRBV11-2 | . | CASSKLAGVNEQYF | TGTGCCAGCAGCAAACTAGCGGGGGTTAACGAGCAGTACTTC
TRBJ2-7 | TRBD1 | 14 | TRBV19 | . | CASGTGGDSYEQYF | TGTGCCAGCGGGACAGGGGGGGATAGCTACGAGCAGTACTTC
TRBJ2-5 | . | 13 | TRBV6-4 | . | CASSPGTQETQYF | TGTGCCAGCAGTCCCGGGACACAAGAGACCCAGTACTTC
TRBJ2-1 | TRBD1 | 18 | TRBV28 | . | CASSFTTTGERPGNEQFF | TGTGCCAGCAGTTTCACAACGACAGGGGAAAGACCAGGCAATGAGCAGTTCTTC
TRBJ1-2 | . | 15 | TRBV30 | . | CAWSVSGDRGYGYTF | TGTGCCTGGAGTGTATCGGGGGACCGGGGTTATGGCTACACCTTC
TRBJ2-5 | TRBD1 | 16 | TRBV11-1 | . | CASSPGAGGYQETQYF | TGTGCCAGCAGCCCTGGGGCAGGGGGCTACCAAGAGACCCAGTACTTC
TRBJ1-4 | TRBD1 | 13 | TRBV18 | . | CASSLDRGEKLFF | TGTGCCAGCTCACTGGACAGGGGAGAAAAACTGTTTTTT
TRBJ1-5 | . | 15 | TRBV27 | few | CASSLTRWGNQPQHF | TGTGCCAGCAGTCTTACTAGGTGGGGCAATCAGCCCCAGCATTTT
TRBJ1-3 | TRBD1 | 17 | TRBV3-1/TRBV3-2 | once | CASSQGQGRLSGNTIYF | TGTGCCAGCAGCCAAGGACAGGGGCGTCTCTCTGGAAACACCATATATTTT
TRBJ2-5 | TRBD2 | 14 | TRBV3-1/TRBV3-2 | . | CASSPSVGGETQYF | TGTGCCAGCAGCCCCTCAGTGGGGGGGGAGACCCAGTACTTC
TRBJ2-7 | TRBD1 | 14 | TRBV4-2 | once | CASSWTGVSYEQYF | TGTGCCAGCAGCTGGACAGGGGTCTCCTACGAGCAGTACTTC
TRBJ2-7 | TRBD1 | 12 | TRBV6-5 | . | CASSPQGHEQYF | TGTGCCAGCAGTCCACAGGGGCACGAGCAGTACTTC